A single sample is the source of the 9 T cell receptor beta chains below, sequenced in a study of TIL therapy for anti-PD-1-resistant metastatic lung cancer. Sequencing used immunoSEQ v3. Using immunoSEQ multiplex PCR, the repertoire was profiled, and TCRdb retains in-frame clones only, with some absent. The repertoire has about 32,000 clones, about 80% of them found once; the top ten carry approximately 2.7%. Documented time point: pre-treatment sample, taken before nivolumab and TIL therapy. The sequencing here drew on blood, taken at baseline. Receptor source: a woman aged 30-79 years with non-small cell lung cancer.

The V call is TRBV2, the J call TRBJ2-3, with D possibly matching TRBD2 (7 bases). V was shortened by 8 bases and J by 0 bases, with 24 bases between the two germline ends. Per germline, CDR1 SNHLY and CDR2 FYNNEI. This CDR3 is built from 18 residues. In DNA form, the CDR3 reads TGTGCCAGCGGGAGGGGGACTTCATTAGGGCGTAGCACAGATACGCAGTATTTT. Its translation: CASGRGTSLGRSTDTQYF.

This clone appeared a single time. The V gene is TRBV29-1, the J gene TRBJ1-2, with unresolved D. The CDR3 has 14 residues. Germline lookup yields CDR1 SQVTM and CDR2 ANQGSEA. V was shortened by 8 bases and J by 0 bases, with 16 bases between the two germline ends. CDR3 nucleotide sequence: TGCAGCTCCCTGGGAGGACGGACTAACTATGGCTACACCTTC. Translated, it gives CSSLGGRTNYGYTF.

This clone was found a few times. This chain connects TRBV27 to TRBJ2-7, with D hard to call. V gave up 2 bases and J gave up 3 bases, with 11 bases separating them. Germline V lookup: CDR1 MNHEY, CDR2 SMNVEV (reference sequence). This CDR3 is 14 amino acids long. The CDR3 region has the DNA TGTGCCAGCAGTTTAACCGGCTCGATCTACGAGCAGTACTTC. As protein: CASSLTGSIYEQYF.

The chain joins TRBV5-6 to TRBJ2-3; 14 positions agree with TRBD2. V dropped 3 bases and J dropped 5; count of bases not matched to a gene: 8. This CDR3 has 17 amino acids. Germline V gives CDR1 SGHDT, CDR2 YYEEEE. The CDR3: CASSSGTSGGRRDTQYF. CDR3 coding DNA: TGTGCCAGCAGCTCGGGGACTAGCGGGGGTAGGAGAGATACGCAGTATTTT.

The rearrangement uses TRBV5-1 and TRBJ2-5; TRBD2 matches 9 bases. This CDR3 spans 17 amino acids. J gave up 3 bases and V 0 bases, and 9 bases lay outside the gene matches. The germline V gene encodes CDR1 SGHRS and CDR2 YFSETQ. This CDR3 is CASSLGLAGSTEETQYF. CDR3 sequence (DNA): TGCGCCAGCAGCTTGGGGCTAGCGGGAAGTACGGAAGAGACCCAGTACTTC.

The V call is TRBV7-9, the J call TRBJ1-2; perhaps TRBD1 as D (6 bases). Per germline, CDR1 SEHNR and CDR2 FQNEAQ (reference sequence). Trimming shortened V by 5 bases and J by 9 bases, and 19 bases separated the two germline ends. This CDR3 comprises 14 residues. The CDR3, as DNA: TGTGCCAGCAGCCCCTCCGGGACACAGAGAAGCTACACCTTC. It encodes CASSPSGTQRSYTF.

This chain uses TRBV19 with TRBJ2-2; D is ambiguous. V was pared by 7 bases and J by 2 bases, with 8 bases between. This CDR3 contains 13 residues. Germline values: CDR1 LNHDA, CDR2 SQIVND (reference sequence). The chain's CDR3 is CASTNPNTGELFF. In DNA, the CDR3 is TGTGCCAGTACAAATCCAAACACCGGGGAGCTGTTTTTT. The complete variable domain, with remaining parts taken from reference TRBV19 and TRBJ2-2, reads DGGITQSPKYLFRKEGQNVTLSCEQNLNHDAMYWYRQDPGQGLRLIYYSQIVNDFQKGDIAEGYSVSREKKESFPLTVTSAQKNPTAFYLCASTNPNTGELFFGEGSRLTVL.

A few counts support this clone. The rearrangement uses TRBV2 and TRBJ2-2, with D possibly TRBD2 on 6 matching bases. The CDR3 extends over 15 amino acids. V gave up 6 bases and J gave up 2 bases, with 13 bases separating them. CDR1 and CDR2 (germline): SNHLY, FYNNEI. The CDR3 DNA follows: TGTGCCAGCAGCCGACTAGGAGTTAACACCGGGGAGCTGTTTTTT. The encoded protein is CASSRLGVNTGELFF.

This clone has more than one count but fewer than ten. The chain employs TRBV2 and TRBJ1-1, with D perhaps matching TRBD1 (5 bases). V gave up 7 bases and J gave up 1 base, with 16 bases separating them. This CDR3 comprises 15 residues. In germline, CDR1 is SNHLY, CDR2 FYNNEI. The CDR3 nucleotides read TGTGCCAGCAAGCGATCGAGGGGCGAGAACACTGAAGCTTTCTTT. It translates to CASKRSRGENTEAFF.